This entry describes one TCR beta chain. This clone showed up just a few times. The specificity of this receptor is unknown. Base qualities were left out, and no much larger clone turns up one base away. The High Capacity cDNA Reverse Transcription Kit was used to reverse transcribe all of the isolated RNA, meaning that expressed TCRB transcripts were what got sequenced. Deep immunoSEQ sequencing was applied to naive, central memory and regulatory T cell samples, giving an average of roughly 3.5 million total reads per sample. After sorted cells were lysed in RLT buffer, RNA was extracted with DNase-treated RNeasy Micro or Mini kits, with the choice depending on cell number. Each cell subset was processed on its own to prevent cross-contamination, while patient and healthy donor samples were processed together. The immunoSEQ multiplex PCR was used to amplify TCRB sequences from cDNA, generating 87-bp fragments that spanned the CDR3 region. Amplicons were sequenced on the Illumina HiSeq platform. As for the authors' bioinformatics: Synthetic template baselines were used to correct PCR bias computationally, reads within Hamming distance 2 were collapsed, and singletons that could not be merged were discarded. Reads were aligned against IMGT to assign V, D and J genes, CDR3 length and insertions or deletions at six rearrangement sites. Within each subset, clonotype counts were normalized to sorted cell number, and only after that were true diversity and Gini coefficients computed with the tcR R package. Repertoire sharing was quantified using the overlap coefficient calculated on TCRB nucleotide sequences. As a proxy for the pre-selection repertoire, out-of-frame TCRB sequences from naive cells were analyzed. Drawn from immuneACCESS, this table holds only the in-frame rearrangements with V and J called that TCRdb kept. Clones are partly lost; checked studies trace under half to an unresolved V gene and leave the rest unexplained. V and J calls and clone size are given by that table; D and trimming were obtained from the DNA. The sample contains around 240,000 clones, 15% to 20% of them found a single time. The biggest ten clones account for about 0.085% of the sample.

The germline V gene sets CDR1 to SGHRS and CDR2 to YFSETQ. V ends up 4 bases short and J 3 bases short, with an unmatched junction base count of 7. The CDR3 goes from the cysteine to the phenylalanine over 16 residues. Here the CDR3 DNA is all that survives: 48 bases in frame from base 1. From each donor, a single peripheral blood sample of about 110 mL on average was drawn into heparinised tubes. Naive, central memory, regulatory and stem cell-like memory CD4+ T cells were sorted on a BD FACSAria II using a panel including CD45RO, CCR7, CD25, CD127, CD95 and CD27. Purity was above 95% for every sorted population. PBMCs were isolated immediately by Lymphoprep density gradient centrifugation and stained directly without culture. So that batch effects would be minimized, each experiment stained and sorted samples in pairs, pairing one healthy donor with one patient. This entry is derived from a study of beta chain features in type 1 diabetes (dated by TCRdb to 2016 to 2019). Regarding the study in general: No differences in mean age, gender distribution, total cell number or subset yield were found between patients and healthy donors. A total of 100 million to 110 million sorted cells were examined across all samples, and a strong correlation was observed between cell number per subset and RNA yield. The study compared TCRB repertoires of sorted circulating CD4+ T cell subsets between recently diagnosed type 1 diabetes patients and matched healthy donors. Regulatory and stem cell-like memory subsets were isolated from only 8 patients and roughly eight healthy donors, whereas naive and central memory subsets came from all 28 donors.

Results the study describes overall, beyond this receptor: Because cDNA rather than genomic DNA was sequenced, highly expressing activated cells could have been over-represented, although no difference in activation and CD3 levels was found between groups. Because the HLA sub-analyses included only small numbers of individuals, any influence of HLA type on TCRB rearrangement was left unresolved. Naive, central memory and regulatory TCRB repertoires appeared to be more similar among patients than among healthy donors. At VDJ recombination sites, patients with type 1 diabetes made fewer insertions and deleted more nucleotides, a pattern implying thymic rearrangement abnormalities. Shorter templates might be favored by PCR, yet because patient and control samples were amplified and corrected together, any such skew would affect both groups equally. In all four CD4+ subsets, TCRB CDR3 length was moderately but significantly shorter in type 1 diabetes patients.

The receptor comes from a young man with type 1 diabetes. This sequence uses TRBV5-1 and TRBJ2-1; 10 bases in the junction line up with TRBD2. The sample was naive CD4+ T cells from blood. Sample cell subset or site, as interpreted from the label and publication: true naive CD4+ T cells. CDR3 sequence: CASSIDPSGSYNEQFF. The nucleotides are TGCGCCAGCAGCATCGACCCTAGCGGGAGCTACAATGAGCAGTTCTTC.